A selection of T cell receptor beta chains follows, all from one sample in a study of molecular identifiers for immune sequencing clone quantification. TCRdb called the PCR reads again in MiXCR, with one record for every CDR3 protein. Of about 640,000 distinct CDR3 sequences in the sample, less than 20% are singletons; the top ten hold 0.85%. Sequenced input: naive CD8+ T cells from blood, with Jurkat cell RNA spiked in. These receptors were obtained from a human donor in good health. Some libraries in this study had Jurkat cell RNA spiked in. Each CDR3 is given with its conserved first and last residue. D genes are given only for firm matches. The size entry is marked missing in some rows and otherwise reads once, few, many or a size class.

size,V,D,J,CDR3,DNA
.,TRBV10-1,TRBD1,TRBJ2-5,CAGSPTGTGTGVRETQYF,TGCGCCGGCAGTCCCACCGGGACAGGGACGGGGGTTCGGGAGACCCAGTACTTC
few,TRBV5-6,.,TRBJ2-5,CASSAGDRPVETQYF,TGTGCCAGCAGCGCCGGGGACCGCCCGGTGGAGACCCAGTACTTC
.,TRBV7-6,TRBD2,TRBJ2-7,CASSLGGGDEQYF,TGTGCCAGCAGCTTAGGGGGGGGGGACGAGCAGTACTTC
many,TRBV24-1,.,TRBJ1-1,CATSDGGTEAFF,TGTGCCACCAGTGATGGGGGCACTGAAGCTTTCTTT
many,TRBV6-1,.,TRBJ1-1,CASSEGYGMNTEAFF,TGTGCCAGCAGTGAAGGATATGGCATGAACACTGAAGCTTTCTTT
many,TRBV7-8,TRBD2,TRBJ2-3,CASSFLTSGRTDTQYF,TGTGCCAGCAGCTTCTTGACTAGCGGACGCACAGATACGCAGTATTTT
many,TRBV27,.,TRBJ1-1,CASSLSSGVGAFF,TGTGCCAGCAGTTTATCTTCAGGGGTTGGAGCTTTCTTT
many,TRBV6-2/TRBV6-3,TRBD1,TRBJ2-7,CASSRLDRAYEQYF,TGTGCCAGCAGCCGCCTGGACAGGGCCTACGAGCAGTACTTC
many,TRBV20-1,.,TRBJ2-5,CSARIKGGQTQYF,TGCAGTGCAAGGATAAAGGGGGGACAGACCCAGTACTTC
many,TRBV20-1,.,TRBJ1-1,CSLDRYTEAFF,TGCAGCCTCGACAGATACACTGAAGCTTTCTTT
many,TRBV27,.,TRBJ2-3,CASSSGVGQDTDTQYF,TGTGCCAGCAGTTCGGGGGTGGGGCAGGACACAGATACGCAGTATTTT
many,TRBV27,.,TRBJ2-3,CASSSILAEITDTQYF,TGTGCCAGCAGTTCGATCTTAGCGGAAATCACAGATACGCAGTATTTT
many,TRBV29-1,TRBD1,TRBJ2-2,CSVVQGAGELFF,TGCAGCGTTGTTCAGGGGGCCGGGGAGCTGTTTTTT
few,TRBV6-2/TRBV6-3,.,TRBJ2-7,CASSLLGARASYEQYF,TGTGCCAGCAGTCTACTAGGGGCCAGGGCCTCCTACGAGCAGTACTTC
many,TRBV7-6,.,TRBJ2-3,CASSILRDAVDTQYF,TGTGCCAGCAGCATCCTCCGGGACGCGGTAGATACGCAGTATTTT
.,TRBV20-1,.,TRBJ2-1,CSAYSLSRSHNEQFF,TGCAGTGCTTACTCTCTGAGTCGGTCGCACAATGAGCAGTTCTTC
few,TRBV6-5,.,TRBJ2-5,CASRPGESETQYF,TGTGCCAGCAGGCCCGGTGAGTCGGAGACCCAGTACTTC
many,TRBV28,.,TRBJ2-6,CASIGLLSGANVLTF,TGTGCCAGCATCGGCCTCTTGTCTGGGGCCAACGTCCTGACTTTC
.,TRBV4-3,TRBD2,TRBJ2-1,CASSQGLAGAPSYNEQFF,TGCGCCAGCAGCCAAGGACTAGCGGGGGCGCCCTCCTACAATGAGCAGTTCTTC
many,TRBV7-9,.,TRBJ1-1,CASSPGDWELNTEAFF,TGTGCCAGCAGCCCGGGAGATTGGGAACTCAACACTGAAGCTTTCTTT